Listed below are T cell receptor beta chains from one sample, sequenced in a study of a mutant IDH1 vaccine in newly diagnosed glioma. This table comes from immunoSEQ multiplex PCR, and its TCRdb copy is limited to in-frame clones, with some not included. The profile shows around 24,000 clones, 91% of them singletons. Source: PBMCs, taken from a glioma patient treated with radiotherapy, temozolomide or both. The receptors were sampled from a man aged 30-40 years with glioma. CDR3s include the opening cysteine and the closing phenylalanine or tryptophan. The order of the fields is D gene, J gene, V gene, clone size, CDR3 DNA, CDR3 protein. The D gene is left open where the match is weak. The listing skips clone size in some rows; elsewhere it reads once, few, many or a size class.

>-|TRBJ2-1|TRBV21-1|-
TGTGCCAGCAGCAATCGGACTAGCGGGAGGATCTACAATGAGCAGTTCTTC
CASSNRTSGRIYNEQFF
>-|TRBJ1-3|TRBV7-8|-
TGTGCCAGCAGCCTCACAGGGCCTGGAAACACCATATATTTT
CASSLTGPGNTIYF
>-|TRBJ2-1|TRBV18|-
TGTGCCAGCTCACCTGGCACCAAGAGGAATGAGCAGTTCTTC
CASSPGTKRNEQFF
>-|TRBJ2-3|TRBV6-1|-
TGTGCCAGCAGTCAAACAGATACGCAGTATTTT
CASSQTDTQYF
>-|TRBJ2-1|TRBV6-6|-
TGTGCCAGCAGGGACGAGGGGTTTTCCTACAATGAGCAGTTCTTC
CASRDEGFSYNEQFF
>-|TRBJ2-1|TRBV5-1|-
TGCGCCAGCAGCTCCAGGGGTAATGAGCAGTTCTTC
CASSSRGNEQFF
>-|TRBJ2-1|TRBV2|-
TGTGCCAGCTGGTACGGGTCTCTATCCTACAATGAGCAGTTCTTC
CASWYGSLSYNEQFF
>-|TRBJ2-3|TRBV5-1|-
TGCGCCAGCAGTTCCACCGGTGGAATCACAGATACGCAGTATTTT
CASSSTGGITDTQYF
>TRBD2|TRBJ2-1|TRBV5-1|-
TGCGCCAGCAGCTTGATGCTAGCGGGAGATCCTGAGCAGTTCTTC
CASSLMLAGDPEQFF
>-|TRBJ1-2|TRBV18|-
TGTGCCAGCTCACAGGGAGAAGGCTACACCTTC
CASSQGEGYTF
>-|TRBJ1-2|TRBV7-9|once
TGTGCCAGCAGCGCCAAAGGGGCAGGGAACTATGGCTACACCTTC
CASSAKGAGNYGYTF
>-|TRBJ2-2|TRBV5-1|-
TGCGCCAGCAGCTTAACGAACACCGGGGAGCTGTTTTTT
CASSLTNTGELFF
>TRBD1|TRBJ1-3|TRBV27|-
TGTGCCAGCAGTCGTTATACAGGGGCCGGCTGGGGAAACACCATATATTTT
CASSRYTGAGWGNTIYF
>TRBD2|TRBJ2-1|TRBV5-1|-
TGCGCCAGCAGCTTGGGAGGGACTAGCGGGAATCATGAGCAGTTCTTC
CASSLGGTSGNHEQFF
>TRBD1|TRBJ2-7|TRBV27|-
TGTGCCAGCAGTCTCAGGGGGCTAGTTAACGAGCAGTACTTC
CASSLRGLVNEQYF
>TRBD2|TRBJ2-1|TRBV29-1|-
TGCAGCGTCGATAGCGGGAGACCTCTTGGCGGTGAGCAGTTCTTC
CSVDSGRPLGGEQFF
>-|TRBJ1-2|TRBV29-1|-
TGCACCGTGTCAGAGAGGGACTTGGGCTACACCTTC
CTVSERDLGYTF
>-|TRBJ1-5|TRBV19|-
TGTGCCAGTAGTATAGATCGGCTTCTCAATCAGCCCCAGCATTTT
CASSIDRLLNQPQHF
>TRBD2|TRBJ2-3|TRBV19|-
TGTGCCAGTAGTCCCGGGACTAGCGGGAGGGCCCCCGTTACGCAGTATTTT
CASSPGTSGRAPVTQYF
>-|TRBJ2-5|TRBV30|-
TGTGCCTGGATCGGAGTGGAGACCCAGTACTTC
CAWIGVETQYF
>TRBD1|TRBJ2-7|TRBV5-1|-
TGCGCCAGCAGCTTTGTCGGGACAGGTGGGTACGAGCAGTACTTC
CASSFVGTGGYEQYF
>-|TRBJ2-3|TRBV18|-
TGTGCCAGCTCACCACTCCCTCCGGGCACCCGGGCAGATACGCAGTATTTT
CASSPLPPGTRADTQYF
>-|TRBJ2-3|TRBV19|-
TGTGCCAGTAGTATAGGACCCACAGATACGCAGTATTTT
CASSIGPTDTQYF
>-|TRBJ1-1|TRBV25-1|-
TGTGCCAGCAGTGAGGGACTGAACACTGAAGCTTTCTTT
CASSEGLNTEAFF
>TRBD1|TRBJ1-4|TRBV4-2|-
TGTGCCAGCAGCCGACAGAGCCACTTACAGGGGGAGTGGGAAAAACTGTTTTTT
CASSRQSHLQGEWEKLFF
>TRBD1|TRBJ1-1|TRBV5-1|-
TGCGCCAGCCTAGGGACAGGTAACACTGAAGCTTTCTTT
CASLGTGNTEAFF
>-|TRBJ1-4|TRBV29-1|-
TGCAGCGTTACCGGGACACTTGGTGAAAAACTGTTTTTT
CSVTGTLGEKLFF